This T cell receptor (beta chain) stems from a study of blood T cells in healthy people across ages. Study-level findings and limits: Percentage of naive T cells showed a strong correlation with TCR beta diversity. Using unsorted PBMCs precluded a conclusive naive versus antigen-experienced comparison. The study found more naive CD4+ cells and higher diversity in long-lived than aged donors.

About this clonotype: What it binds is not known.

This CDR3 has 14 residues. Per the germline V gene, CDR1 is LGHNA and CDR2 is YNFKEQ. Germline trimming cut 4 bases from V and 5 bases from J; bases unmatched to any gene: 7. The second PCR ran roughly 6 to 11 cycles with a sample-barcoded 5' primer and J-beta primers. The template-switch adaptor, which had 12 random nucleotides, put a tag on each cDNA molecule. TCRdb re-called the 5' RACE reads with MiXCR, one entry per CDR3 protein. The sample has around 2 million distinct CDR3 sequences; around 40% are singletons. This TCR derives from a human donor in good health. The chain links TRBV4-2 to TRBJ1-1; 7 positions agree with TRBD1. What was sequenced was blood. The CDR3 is CASSLRDSGTEAFF. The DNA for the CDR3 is TGTGCCAGCAGCCTCCGGGACAGTGGTACTGAAGCTTTCTTT.